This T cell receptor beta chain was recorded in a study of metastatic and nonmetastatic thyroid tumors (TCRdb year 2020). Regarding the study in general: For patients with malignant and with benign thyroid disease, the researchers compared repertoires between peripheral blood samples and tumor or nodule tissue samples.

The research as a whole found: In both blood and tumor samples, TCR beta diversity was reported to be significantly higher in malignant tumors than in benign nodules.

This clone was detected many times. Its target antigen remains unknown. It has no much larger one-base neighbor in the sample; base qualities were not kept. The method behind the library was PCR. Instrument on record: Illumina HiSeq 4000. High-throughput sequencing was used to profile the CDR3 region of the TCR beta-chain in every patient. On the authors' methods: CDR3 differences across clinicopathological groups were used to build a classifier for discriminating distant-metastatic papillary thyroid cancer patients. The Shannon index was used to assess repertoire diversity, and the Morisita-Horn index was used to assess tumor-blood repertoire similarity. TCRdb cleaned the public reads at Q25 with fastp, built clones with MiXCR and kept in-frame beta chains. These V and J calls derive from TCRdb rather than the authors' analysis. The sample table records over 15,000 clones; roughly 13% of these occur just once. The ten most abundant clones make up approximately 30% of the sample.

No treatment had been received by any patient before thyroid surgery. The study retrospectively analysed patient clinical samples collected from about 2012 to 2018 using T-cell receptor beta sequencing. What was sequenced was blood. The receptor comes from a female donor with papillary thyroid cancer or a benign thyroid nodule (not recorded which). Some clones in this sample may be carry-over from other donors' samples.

The CDR3 protein: CSAPSGTNTEAFF. The DNA is as follows: TGCAGTGCTCCGAGCGGGACGAACACTGAAGCTTTCTTT. The chain is encoded by TRBV20-1 joined to TRBJ1-1; TRBD1 might be the D gene, on 5 matching bases. The trim is 5 bases for V and 1 base for J, with a gap of 11 bases between the germline ends. The CDR3 starts with the cysteine, ends with the phenylalanine, and has 13 residues. This entry keeps only the CDR3 DNA: 39 bases, framed from base 1. CDR1 and CDR2 were assigned from the germline V gene (reference sequence) as DFQATT and SNEGSKA.